This T cell receptor (beta chain) was found in a study of neoadjuvant anti-PD-1 for oral cavity cancer. In the case of this clone: Its specificity is unknown.

Per the germline V gene, CDR1 is SGHTA and CDR2 is FQGNSA. The CDR3 runs 14 residues. V was cut by 5 bases and J by 1 base, with 12 bases left in between. Points from the study as a whole: PBMC Gini-index clonality exceeded responders' in non-responders post-nivolumab. Pretreatment Treg/Th17 ratio correlated inversely with post-treatment tumor clonality.

These newly diagnosed stage II-IVA oral cavity squamous cell carcinoma patients had no prior systemic or radiation treatment. Patients had HPV-negative, locally advanced oral cavity squamous cell carcinoma. Sequencing was performed with immunoSEQ multiplex PCR; in TCRdb, only in-frame clones are kept and a portion is missing. The data show tens of thousands of clones, about 86% seen once. This chain connects TRBV7-2 to TRBJ2-7, with D hard to call. The sample here was PBMCs, taken before nivolumab (anti-PD-1) treatment. The source is a person aged 35-79 years with oral cavity squamous cell carcinoma. The CDR3 region is CASSQVVLSYEQYF. DNA of the CDR3: TGTGCCAGCAGCCAGGTGGTCCTATCCTACGAGCAGTACTTC. Using reference TRBV7-2 and TRBJ2-7 for the parts outside the CDR3, the full variable domain is GAGVSQSPSNKVTEKGKDVELRCDPISGHTALYWYRQSLGQGLEFLIYFQGNSAPDKSGLPSDRFSAERTGGSVSTLTIQRTQQEDSAVYLCASSQVVLSYEQYFGPGTRLTVT.